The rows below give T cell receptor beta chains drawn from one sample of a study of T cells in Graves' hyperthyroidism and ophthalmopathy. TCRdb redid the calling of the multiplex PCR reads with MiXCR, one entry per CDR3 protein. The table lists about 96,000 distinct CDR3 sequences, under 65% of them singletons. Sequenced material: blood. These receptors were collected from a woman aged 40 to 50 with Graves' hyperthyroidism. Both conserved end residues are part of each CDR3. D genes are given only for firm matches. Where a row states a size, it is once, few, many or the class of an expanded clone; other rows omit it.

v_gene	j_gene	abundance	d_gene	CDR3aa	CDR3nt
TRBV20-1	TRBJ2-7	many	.	CSASNRAKSYEQYF	TGCAGTGCATCGAATCGGGCGAAGAGCTACGAGCAGTACTTC
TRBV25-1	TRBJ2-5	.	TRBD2	CASRGTSGRGYF	TGTGCCAGCAGAGGGACTAGCGGGAGGGGGTACTTC
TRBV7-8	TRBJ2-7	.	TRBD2	CAGSLGSSGSYEQYF	TGTGCCGGCAGCTTAGGATCTAGCGGCTCCTACGAGCAGTACTTC
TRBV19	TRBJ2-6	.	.	CASSVGRPTGANVLTF	TGTGCCAGTAGTGTAGGGCGACCAACCGGGGCCAACGTCCTGACTTTC
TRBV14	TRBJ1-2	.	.	CASSQLRAGGNTF	TGTGCCAGCAGCCAGCTTCGGGCGGGTGGAAACACCTTC
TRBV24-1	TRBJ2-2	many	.	CATSDWTVGSGELFF	TGTGCCACCAGTGATTGGACAGTTGGATCCGGGGAGCTGTTTTTT
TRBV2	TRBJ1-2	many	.	CATNLKPRPYGYTF	TGTGCCACCAATCTAAAGCCACGTCCCTATGGCTACACCTTC
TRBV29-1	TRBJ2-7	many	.	CSVAAPKEQYF	TGCAGCGTTGCGGCCCCCAAGGAGCAGTACTTC
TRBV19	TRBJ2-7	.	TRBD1	CASSIGQGGSYEQYF	TGTGCCAGTAGTATCGGACAGGGGGGATCCTACGAGCAGTACTTC
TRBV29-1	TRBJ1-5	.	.	CSVAQSFSQETQHF	TGCAGCGTTGCGCAAAGTTTCTCCCAAGAGACCCAGCATTTT
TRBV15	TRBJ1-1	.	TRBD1	CATSTLAWRVLRAGGTEAFF	TGTGCCACCAGCACCTTGGCCTGGCGGGTATTGAGAGCAGGGGGCACTGAAGCTTTCTTT
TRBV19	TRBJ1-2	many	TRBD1	CASSPEGTGAYGYTF	TGTGCCAGTAGTCCCGAGGGTACAGGGGCCTATGGCTACACCTTC
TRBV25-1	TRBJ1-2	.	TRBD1	CASSLRTGGAMLGYTF	TGTGCCAGCAGTTTACGGACAGGGGGCGCAATGCTTGGCTACACCTTC
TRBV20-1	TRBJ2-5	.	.	CSARVRPGETQYF	TGCAGTGCTAGAGTCAGGCCAGGGGAGACCCAGTACTTC
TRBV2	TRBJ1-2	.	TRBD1	CASSERGTDNYGYTF	TGTGCCAGCAGTGAACGCGGGACAGACAATTATGGCTACACCTTC
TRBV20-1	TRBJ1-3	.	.	CSALSKGYIGYF	TGCAGTGCCCTAAGCAAGGGCTACATTGGGTATTTT
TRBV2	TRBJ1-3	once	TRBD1	CASSGRDRDTIYF	TGTGCCAGCAGTGGGCGGGACAGGGACACCATATATTTT
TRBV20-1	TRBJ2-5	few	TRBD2	CSATGTSFRETQYF	TGCAGTGCCACCGGGACTAGTTTTCGGGAGACCCAGTACTTC
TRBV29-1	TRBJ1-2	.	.	CSEVSNYGYTF	TGCAGCGAAGTCTCTAACTATGGCTACACCTTC
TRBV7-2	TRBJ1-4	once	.	CASSQGHNEKLFF	TGTGCCAGCAGCCAAGGACATAATGAAAAACTGTTTTTT
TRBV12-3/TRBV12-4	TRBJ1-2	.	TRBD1	CASGDRRGCTF	TGTGCCAGCGGGGACAGACGTGGCTGCACCTTC
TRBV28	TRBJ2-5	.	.	CASSWFRDLETQYF	TGTGCCAGCAGTTGGTTCCGGGATTTGGAGACCCAGTACTTC
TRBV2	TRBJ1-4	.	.	CATLSTNEKLFF	TGTGCCACCCTATCTACTAATGAAAAACTGTTTTTT
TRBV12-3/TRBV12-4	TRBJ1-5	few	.	CASSKGPGGPQHF	TGTGCCAGCAGTAAAGGTCCCGGGGGGCCCCAGCATTTT
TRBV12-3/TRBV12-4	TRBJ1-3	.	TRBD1	CASGLSSAGGSGNTIYF	TGTGCCAGCGGTTTGAGTTCGGCAGGGGGAAGTGGAAACACCATATATTTT
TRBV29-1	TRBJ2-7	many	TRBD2	CSVAFSGRPYEQYF	TGCAGCGTTGCATTTAGCGGGAGACCTTACGAGCAGTACTTC
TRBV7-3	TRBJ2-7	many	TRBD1	CASSLIHTDRGCCEQYF	TGTGCCAGCAGCTTAATACACACCGACAGGGGGTGCTGCGAGCAGTACTTC
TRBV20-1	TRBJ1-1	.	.	CSAISGVRNTEAFF	TGCAGTGCCATCAGTGGTGTCAGGAACACTGAAGCTTTCTTT
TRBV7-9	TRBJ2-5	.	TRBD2	CASSWGLAGQETQYF	TGTGCCAGCAGTTGGGGACTAGCGGGACAAGAGACCCAGTACTTC
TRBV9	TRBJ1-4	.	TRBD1	CASSGTGRNEKLFF	TGTGCCAGCAGCGGGACAGGGAGGAATGAAAAACTGTTTTTT
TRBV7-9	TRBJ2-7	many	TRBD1	CASSLAGGQGAVDYYEQYF	TGTGCCAGCAGCTTAGCTGGCGGACAGGGGGCGGTTGATTACTACGAGCAGTACTTC
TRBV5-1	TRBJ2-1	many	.	CASSLNSYNEQFF	TGCGCCAGCAGCTTAAACAGCTACAATGAGCAGTTCTTC
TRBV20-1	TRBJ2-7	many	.	CSARGESSYEQYF	TGCAGTGCTAGGGGGGAGAGCTCCTACGAGCAGTACTTC
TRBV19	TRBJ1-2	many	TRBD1	CASRTTGGYGYTF	TGTGCCAGTAGAACGACAGGGGGCTATGGCTACACCTTC
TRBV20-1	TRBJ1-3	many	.	CSARQFSSGNTIYF	TGCAGTGCTAGACAGTTCTCCTCTGGAAACACCATATATTTT
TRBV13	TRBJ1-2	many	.	CAWRGNYGYTF	TGTGCCTGGCGCGGAAACTATGGCTACACCTTC
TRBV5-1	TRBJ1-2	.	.	CASSPINTGGVYGYTF	TGCGCCAGCAGCCCAATTAACACCGGGGGGGTATATGGCTACACCTTC
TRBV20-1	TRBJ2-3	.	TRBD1	CSANRGTGTSTDTQYF	TGCAGTGCTAACCGCGGGACAGGAACTAGCACAGATACGCAGTATTTT
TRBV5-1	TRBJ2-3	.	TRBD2	CASSQTSGRTDTQYF	TGCGCCAGCAGCCAGACTAGCGGGAGAACAGATACGCAGTATTTT
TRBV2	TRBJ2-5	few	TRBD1	CASSGTGGGETQYF	TGTGCCAGCAGCGGGACAGGGGGAGGAGAGACCCAGTACTTC
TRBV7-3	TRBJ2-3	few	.	CASSLMSRADTQYF	TGTGCCAGCAGCTTAATGTCCAGGGCAGATACGCAGTATTTT
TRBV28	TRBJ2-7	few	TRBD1	CASSWTGFSYEQYF	TGTGCCAGCAGTTGGACAGGCTTCTCCTACGAGCAGTACTTC
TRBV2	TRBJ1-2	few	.	CASSLSRPRDRDYGYTF	TGTGCCAGCAGTTTGTCGCGCCCTCGGGACCGGGACTATGGCTACACCTTC
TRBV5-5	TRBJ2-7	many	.	CASSLDGRGGKQYF	TGTGCCAGCAGCTTGGATGGGCGGGGCGGAAAGCAGTACTTC
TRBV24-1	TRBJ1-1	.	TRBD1	CATSAAGTGFTEAFF	TGTGCCACTAGTGCCGCCGGGACAGGGTTCACTGAAGCTTTCTTT
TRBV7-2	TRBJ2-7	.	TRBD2	CASSFRAGGGEQYF	TGTGCCAGCAGCTTCCGAGCGGGAGGGGGGGAGCAGTACTTC
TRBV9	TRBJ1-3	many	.	CASSGGDTIYF	TGTGCCAGCAGCGGAGGGGACACCATATATTTT
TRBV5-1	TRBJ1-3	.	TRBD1	CASSFTQGAGETIYF	TGCGCCAGCAGCTTCACCCAGGGGGCTGGAGAGACCATATATTTT
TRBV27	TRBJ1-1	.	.	CASSWDPRVRGTEAFF	TGTGCCAGCAGCTGGGACCCCCGGGTACGAGGGACTGAAGCTTTCTTT
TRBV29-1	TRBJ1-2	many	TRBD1	CSAEGRGLYTF	TGCAGCGCTGAAGGCAGGGGGCTCTACACCTTC
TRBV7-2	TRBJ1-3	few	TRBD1	CASSSQGKNTIYF	TGTGCCAGCAGCTCACAGGGGAAAAACACCATATATTTT
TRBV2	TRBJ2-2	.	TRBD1	CASIPAGGNTGELFF	TGTGCCAGTATTCCCGCAGGGGGCAACACCGGGGAGCTGTTTTTT
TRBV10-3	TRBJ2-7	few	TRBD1	CASRWTGGASYEQYF	TGTGCCAGCAGATGGACAGGTGGGGCTTCCTACGAGCAGTACTTC
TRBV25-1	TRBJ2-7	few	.	CASSELDAPTYEQYF	TGTGCCAGCAGTGAACTGGACGCCCCGACCTACGAGCAGTACTTC